These 5 T cell receptor beta chains were sequenced from one sample in a study of T cell responses to AZD1222 COVID-19 vaccine. Assay: immunoSEQ multiplex PCR; the TCRdb copy retains only in-frame clones and omits some. The data show 80,000 or so clones, 92% seen once. Sequenced material: peripheral blood, taken 28 days after the second AZD1222 dose. These receptors were obtained from an adult who received the AZD1222 COVID-19 vaccine.

The chain has TRBV3-1 (or the pseudogene TRBV3-2) and TRBJ1-5; possibly TRBD1 for D (5 bases). V was pared by 5 bases and J by 1 base, with 15 bases between. Per germline, CDR1 LGHDT and CDR2 YNNKEL (reference sequence). The CDR3 runs to 16 residues. The CDR3 spells CASSANGGGSNQPQHF. In DNA form, the CDR3 reads TGTGCCAGCAGCGCTAATGGGGGTGGGAGCAATCAGCCCCAGCATTTT.

The V call is TRBV27, the J call TRBJ1-1; the D is unclear. Per the germline V gene, CDR1 is MNHEY and CDR2 is SMNVEV (reference sequence). V was shortened by 3 bases and J by 0 bases, with 8 bases between the two germline ends. The CDR3 contains 14 residues. The CDR3 DNA is TGTGCCAGCAGTTTGGACTGGATGAACACTGAAGCTTTCTTT. Translated, it gives CASSLDWMNTEAFF.

This chain joins TRBV5-1 and TRBJ2-1; 7 bases align to TRBD2. Germline CDR1 SGHRS, CDR2 YFSETQ. With 0 bases clipped from V and 4 bases from J, the junction kept 10 bases outside the gene matches. The length of the CDR3 is 17 residues. This CDR3 reads CASSLGAPVGGYNEQFF. The CDR3 nucleotides are TGCGCCAGCAGCTTGGGGGCCCCAGTGGGAGGGTACAATGAGCAGTTCTTC.

The chain is built from TRBV27 and TRBJ1-1, with D possibly matching TRBD1 (5 bases). V lost 5 bases and J 5 bases, leaving 18 bases between the germline ends. Germline V gene sequence: CDR1 MNHEY, CDR2 SMNVEV (reference sequence). This CDR3 has 15 residues. This CDR3 is CASSNPSGGWTEAFF. The CDR3 nucleotides are TGTGCCAGCAGTAACCCGAGCGGGGGTTGGACTGAAGCTTTCTTT.

The chain recombines TRBV5-6 with TRBJ2-7, with D unclear. Trimming shortened V by 0 bases and J by 4 bases, and 11 bases separated the two germline ends. From germline, CDR1 is SGHDT and CDR2 YYEEEE. This CDR3 has 14 residues. Written as DNA, the CDR3 is TGTGCCAGCAGCTTGGGGGGTTTGAGGTACGAGCAGTACTTC. Translated: CASSLGGLRYEQYF.